This TCR beta chain appears in the sequencing data of a study of Ad26.COV2.S vaccination and SARS-CoV-2 variants. As for the study in general: The Ad26.COV2.S arm of the COV1001 trial was where the donor was placed.

Broader study findings: Substantial post-vaccination breadth of spike-specific CD8+ and CD4+ T cell responses was reported.

The V end was cut by 4 bases, the J end by 9 bases, with 14 bases between. Germline CDR1 is SGHRS and CDR2 is YFSETQ. The CDR3 loop spans 12 amino acids. In regard to this clone: What it binds is not known.

The protocol was immunoSEQ multiplex PCR, while the TCRdb copy is restricted to in-frame clones and leaves out a portion. Altogether around 300,000 clones are present, 88% being singletons, with the ten largest covering around 6.4%. The treatment denotes: some 19 received Ad26.COV2.S at low or high dose, single or two shots; about 5 received placebo; per-sample allocation not given. Specimen acquisition occurred on day 63 following the initial vaccine or placebo injection. The V call is TRBV5-1, the J call TRBJ2-7, with D perhaps TRBD1 (6 bases). This clonotype originated in a person between 18 and 59 years old who received the Ad26.COV2.S COVID-19 vaccine or a placebo. This material consisted of peripheral blood, taken in a trial of Ad26.COV2.S vaccine versus placebo. The CDR3 region is CASSPGQSPQYF. CDR3 sequence (DNA): TGCGCCAGCAGCCCCGGACAGTCTCCGCAGTACTTC.